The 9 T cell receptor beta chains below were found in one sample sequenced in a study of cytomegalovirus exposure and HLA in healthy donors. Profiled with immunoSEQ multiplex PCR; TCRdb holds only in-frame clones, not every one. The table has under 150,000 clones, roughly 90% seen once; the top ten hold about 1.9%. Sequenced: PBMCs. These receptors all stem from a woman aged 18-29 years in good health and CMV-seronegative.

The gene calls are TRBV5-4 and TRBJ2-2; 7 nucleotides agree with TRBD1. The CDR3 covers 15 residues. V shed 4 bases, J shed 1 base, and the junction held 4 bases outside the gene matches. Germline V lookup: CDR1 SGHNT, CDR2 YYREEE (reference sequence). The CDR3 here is CASSPSGGNTGELFF. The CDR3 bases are TGTGCCAGCAGCCCCTCAGGGGGGAACACCGGGGAGCTGTTTTTT.

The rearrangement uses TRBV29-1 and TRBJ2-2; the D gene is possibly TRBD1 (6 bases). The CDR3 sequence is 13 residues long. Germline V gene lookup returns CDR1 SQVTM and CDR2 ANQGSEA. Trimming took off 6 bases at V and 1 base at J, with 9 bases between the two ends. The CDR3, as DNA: TGCAGCGTGCTGGACAGGAACACCGGGGAGCTGTTTTTT. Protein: CSVLDRNTGELFF.

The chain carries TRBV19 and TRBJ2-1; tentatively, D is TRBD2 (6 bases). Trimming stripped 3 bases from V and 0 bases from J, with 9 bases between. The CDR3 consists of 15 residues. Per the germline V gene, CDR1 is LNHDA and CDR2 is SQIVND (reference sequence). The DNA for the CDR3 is TGTGCCAGTAGTATTAGCGGCTTCTCCTACAATGAGCAGTTCTTC. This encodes CASSISGFSYNEQFF.

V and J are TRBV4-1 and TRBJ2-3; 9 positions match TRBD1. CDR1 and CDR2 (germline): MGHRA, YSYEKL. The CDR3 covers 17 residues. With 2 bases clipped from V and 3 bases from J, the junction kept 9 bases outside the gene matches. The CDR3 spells CASSQPPWDRVTDTQYF. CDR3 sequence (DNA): TGCGCCAGCAGCCAACCCCCGTGGGACAGGGTGACAGATACGCAGTATTTT.

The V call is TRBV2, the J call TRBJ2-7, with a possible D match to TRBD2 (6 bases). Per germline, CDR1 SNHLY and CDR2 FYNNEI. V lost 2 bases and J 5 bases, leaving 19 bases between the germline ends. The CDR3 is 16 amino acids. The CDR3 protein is CASSEFAGRNENEQYF. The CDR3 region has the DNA TGTGCCAGCAGTGAATTTGCAGGGAGGAACGAGAACGAGCAGTACTTC.

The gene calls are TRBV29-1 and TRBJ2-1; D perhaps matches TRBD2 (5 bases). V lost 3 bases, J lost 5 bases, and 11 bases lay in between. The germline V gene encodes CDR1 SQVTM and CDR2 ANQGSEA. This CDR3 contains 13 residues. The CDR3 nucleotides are TGCAGCGTTGATGAGGGCCGGAACAATGAGCAGTTCTTC. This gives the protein CSVDEGRNNEQFF.

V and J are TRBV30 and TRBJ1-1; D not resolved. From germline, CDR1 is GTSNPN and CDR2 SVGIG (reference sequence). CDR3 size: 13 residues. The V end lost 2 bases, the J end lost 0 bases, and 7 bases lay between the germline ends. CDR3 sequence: CAWSWQVNTEAFF. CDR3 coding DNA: TGTGCCTGGAGTTGGCAGGTGAACACTGAAGCTTTCTTT.

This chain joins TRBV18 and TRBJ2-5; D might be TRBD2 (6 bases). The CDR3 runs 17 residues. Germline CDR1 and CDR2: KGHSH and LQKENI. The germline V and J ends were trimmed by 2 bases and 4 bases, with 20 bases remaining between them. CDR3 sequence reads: CASSPLQAGLGGETQYF. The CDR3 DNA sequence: TGTGCCAGCTCACCATTACAGGCGGGGCTAGGTGGAGAGACCCAGTACTTC. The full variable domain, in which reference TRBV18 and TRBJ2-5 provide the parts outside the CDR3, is NAGVMQNPRHLVRRRGQEARLRCSPMKGHSHVYWYRQLPEEGLKFMVYLQKENIIDESGMPKERFSAEFPKEGPSILRIQQVVRGDSAAYFCASSPLQAGLGGETQYFGPGTRLLVL.

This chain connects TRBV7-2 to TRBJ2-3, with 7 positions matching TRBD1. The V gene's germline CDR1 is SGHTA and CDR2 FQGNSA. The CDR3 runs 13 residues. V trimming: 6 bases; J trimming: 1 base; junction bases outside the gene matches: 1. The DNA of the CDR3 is TGTGCCAGCAGTACAGGGGGCACAGATACGCAGTATTTT. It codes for CASSTGGTDTQYF.